Below are 8 T cell receptor beta chains sequenced from a single sample in a study of T cell responses to AZD1222 COVID-19 vaccine. Profiled with immunoSEQ multiplex PCR; TCRdb holds only in-frame clones, not every one. The repertoire includes 70,000 or so clones, 87% of them detected once, and about 25% sits in the top ten. The sequenced sample was peripheral blood, obtained on day 0 of AZD1222 vaccination. The receptors stem from an adult in good health.

The V call is TRBV10-3, the J call TRBJ1-5, with 11 bases aligning to TRBD1. The CDR3 has 15 amino acids. Trimming took 4 bases from V and 3 from J; bases not matched to a gene: 2. Germline CDR1 ENHRY, CDR2 SYGVKD. The CDR3: CAISGDRGANQPQHF. CDR3 DNA: TGTGCCATCAGTGGGGACAGGGGGGCCAATCAGCCCCAGCATTTT.

This sequence joins TRBV3-1 (or the pseudogene TRBV3-2) and TRBJ1-2, with a possible D match to TRBD1 (6 bases). The V and J ends lost 4 bases and 5 bases respectively, with 17 bases between them. From germline, CDR1 is LGHDT and CDR2 YNNKEL (reference sequence). The CDR3 length is 15 residues. CDR3 nucleotide sequence: TGTGCCAGCAGCCCTTTGGGGGGGCTAGAGTATGGCTACACCTTC. Protein sequence: CASSPLGGLEYGYTF.

DNA of the CDR3: TGTGCCAGCAGCTTAGCAGTAACAGGGCTGGGCGGCTACACCTTC. Amino acids: CASSLAVTGLGGYTF. The chain carries TRBV7-9 and TRBJ1-2, with D possibly TRBD1 on 6 matching bases. The CDR3 runs 15 residues. Per germline, CDR1 SEHNR and CDR2 FQNEAQ (reference sequence). Trimming took off 0 bases at V and 8 bases at J, with 16 bases between the two ends.

This chain connects TRBV6-5 to TRBJ1-1, with D possibly being TRBD1 (6 bases). V was trimmed by 7 bases and J by 6 bases, leaving 18 bases between them. The CDR3 length is 14 residues. From germline, CDR1 is MNHEY and CDR2 SVGAGI. In DNA, the CDR3 is TGTGCCAGCACCCTGGCCGGCGGGGGCGCTGAAGCTTTCTTT. Its protein product is CASTLAGGGAEAFF.

This chain uses TRBV4-1 with TRBJ1-5; possible D gene TRBD1, 5 bases. CDR3 length equals 14 residues. In germline, CDR1 is MGHRA, CDR2 YSYEKL. Trimming took off 1 base at V and 3 bases at J, with 7 bases between the two ends. CDR3 nucleotides: TGCGCCAGCAGCCAAGCAGGGTCCAATCAGCCCCAGCATTTT. Translation gives CASSQAGSNQPQHF.

This clone was observed once. In DNA, the CDR3 is TGTGCCAGTAGTATGGGGGGGCGATACACCGGGGAGCTGTTTTTT. This gives the protein CASSMGGRYTGELFF. The J gene is TRBJ2-2, the V gene TRBV19; TRBD2 is a possible D gene (7 bases). Germline V gives CDR1 LNHDA, CDR2 SQIVND (reference sequence). V was shortened by 3 bases and J by 3 bases, with 11 bases between the two germline ends. The CDR3 covers 15 residues.

The chain has TRBV18 and TRBJ1-2; D is unclear. Looked up from germline, CDR1 is KGHSH and CDR2 is LQKENI. Trimming pared 5 bases from V and 0 bases from J, leaving 10 bases between. The CDR3 is 14 amino acids. The CDR3 protein is CASSSLGANYGYTF. The CDR3, as DNA: TGTGCCAGCTCAAGCTTGGGAGCTAACTATGGCTACACCTTC.

This clone was seen a single time. The chain recombines TRBV3-1 (or the pseudogene TRBV3-2) with TRBJ2-2; D gene ambiguous. The V end lost 1 base, the J end lost 7 bases, and 13 bases lay between the germline ends. CDR1 LGHDT and CDR2 YNNKEL come from the germline V gene (reference sequence). The CDR3 is made up of 15 amino acids. The CDR3 bases are TGTGCCAGCAGCCAAGCATTCGGAGCAGGCGGGGAGCTGTTTTTT. This gives the protein CASSQAFGAGGELFF.